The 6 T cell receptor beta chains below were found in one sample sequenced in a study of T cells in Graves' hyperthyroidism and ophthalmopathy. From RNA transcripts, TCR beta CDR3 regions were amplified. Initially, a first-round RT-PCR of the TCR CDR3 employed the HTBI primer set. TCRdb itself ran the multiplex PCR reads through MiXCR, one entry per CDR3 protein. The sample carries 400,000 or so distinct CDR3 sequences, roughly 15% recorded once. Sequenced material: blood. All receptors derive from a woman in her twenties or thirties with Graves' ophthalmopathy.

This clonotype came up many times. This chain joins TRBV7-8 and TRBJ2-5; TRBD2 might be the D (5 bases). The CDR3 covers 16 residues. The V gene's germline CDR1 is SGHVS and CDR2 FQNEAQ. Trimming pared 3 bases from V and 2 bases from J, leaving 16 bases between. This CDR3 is CASSFASGIAQETQYF. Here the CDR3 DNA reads TGTGCCAGCAGCTTCGCGTCGGGAATAGCTCAAGAGACCCAGTACTTC.

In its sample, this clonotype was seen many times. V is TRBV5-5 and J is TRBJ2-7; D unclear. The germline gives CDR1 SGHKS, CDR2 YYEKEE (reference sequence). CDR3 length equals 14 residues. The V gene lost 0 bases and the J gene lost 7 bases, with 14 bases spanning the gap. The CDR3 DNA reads TGTGCCAGCAGCTTGGAGGACGCGGTATTTGAGCAGTACTTC. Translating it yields CASSLEDAVFEQYF.

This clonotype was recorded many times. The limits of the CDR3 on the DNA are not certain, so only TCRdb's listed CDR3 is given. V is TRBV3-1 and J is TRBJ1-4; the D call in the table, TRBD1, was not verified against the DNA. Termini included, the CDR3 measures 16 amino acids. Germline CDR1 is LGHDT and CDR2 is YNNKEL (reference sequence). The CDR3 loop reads CASSHQETPGMKNCFF.

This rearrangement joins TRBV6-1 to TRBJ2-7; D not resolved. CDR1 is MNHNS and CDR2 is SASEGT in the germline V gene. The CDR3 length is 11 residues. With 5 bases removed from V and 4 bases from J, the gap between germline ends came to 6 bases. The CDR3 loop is CASSQRYEQYF. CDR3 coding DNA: TGTGCCAGCAGTCAGAGGTACGAGCAGTACTTC.

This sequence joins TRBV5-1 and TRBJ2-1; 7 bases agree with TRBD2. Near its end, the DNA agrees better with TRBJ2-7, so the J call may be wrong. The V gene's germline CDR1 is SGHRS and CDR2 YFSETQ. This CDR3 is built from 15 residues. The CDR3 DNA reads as TGCGCCAGCACTCCAGCGGGGAGCTCCTACAATGAGCAGTACTTC. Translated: CASTPAGSSYNEQYF.

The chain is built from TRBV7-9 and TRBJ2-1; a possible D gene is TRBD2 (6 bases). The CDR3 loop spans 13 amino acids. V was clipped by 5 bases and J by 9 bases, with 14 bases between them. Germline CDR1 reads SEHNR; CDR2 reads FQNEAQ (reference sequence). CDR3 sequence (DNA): TGTGCCAGCAGCGCGACTAGTTTGAGTGAGCAGTTCTTC. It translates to CASSATSLSEQFF.